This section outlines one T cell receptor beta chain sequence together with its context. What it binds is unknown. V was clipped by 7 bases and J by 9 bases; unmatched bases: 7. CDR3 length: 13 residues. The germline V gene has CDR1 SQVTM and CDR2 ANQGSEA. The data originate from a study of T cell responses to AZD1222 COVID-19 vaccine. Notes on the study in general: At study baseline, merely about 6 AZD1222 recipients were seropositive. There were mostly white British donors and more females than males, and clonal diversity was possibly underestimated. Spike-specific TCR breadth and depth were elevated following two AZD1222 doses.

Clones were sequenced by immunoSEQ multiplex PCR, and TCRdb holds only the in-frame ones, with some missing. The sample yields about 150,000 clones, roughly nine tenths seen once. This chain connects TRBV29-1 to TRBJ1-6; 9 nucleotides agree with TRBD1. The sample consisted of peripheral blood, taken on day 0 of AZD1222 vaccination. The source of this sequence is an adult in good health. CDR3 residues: CSAGTGMGSPLHF. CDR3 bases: TGCAGCGCGGGGACAGGGATGGGTTCACCCCTCCACTTT.